Following are 22 T cell receptor beta chains from one sample sequenced in a study of beta chain features in type 1 diabetes. Investigators reverse transcribed all isolated RNA, so they sequenced expressed TCRB transcripts. Clones were read by immunoSEQ multiplex PCR, and TCRdb kept only the in-frame ones, dropping some. The sample carries hundreds of thousands of clones, around 8% recorded once. Material: central memory CD4+ T cells from blood. These TCRs come from a woman under 30 in good health.

As concerns this clone: Additional DNA sequences in this sample encode the identical CDR3. The rearrangement uses TRBV2 and TRBJ1-2, with TRBD1 as a possible D gene (5 bases). V lost 3 bases and J lost 4, with 9 bases in between. The CDR3 is made up of 13 amino acids. CDR1 is SNHLY, CDR2 FYNNEI, per germline. DNA for the CDR3: TGTGCCAGCAGTGAGGGGGGAGCCTATGGCTACACCTTC. The encoded protein is CASSEGGAYGYTF. Combining the CDR3 with reference TRBV2 and TRBJ1-2 gives the whole variable domain EPEVTQTPSHQVTQMGQEVILRCVPISNHLYFYWYRQILGQKVEFLVSFYNNEISEKSEIFDDQFSVERPDGSNFTLKIRSTKLEDSAMYFCASSEGGAYGYTFGSGTRLTVV.

This clone was recorded a few times. The chain joins TRBV19 to TRBJ1-3, with unresolved D. Germline assignment: CDR1 LNHDA and CDR2 SQIVND (reference sequence). Deletions cut 3 bases from V and 4 bases from J, with 7 bases between. The CDR3 spans 13 residues. As DNA, the CDR3 is TGTGCCAGTAGTATCGGCCGGGGAAACACCATATATTTT. This sequence encodes CASSIGRGNTIYF.

The CDR3, as DNA: TGTGCCAGCAGCAAACCTCCGGAAGAGACCCAGTACTTC. Encoded protein: CASSKPPEETQYF. The V and J genes are TRBV21-1 and TRBJ2-5; TRBD2 reflects the table's D call only, with no check against the DNA. TRBV21-1 is flagged as a pseudogene. The CDR3 sequence is 13 residues long.

This clone was recorded a few times. This chain joins TRBV9 and TRBJ2-5; D gene unclear. Germline lookup yields CDR1 SGDLS and CDR2 YYNGEE. V gave up 4 bases and J gave up 2 bases, with 12 bases separating them. The CDR3 runs 14 residues. The CDR3 region has the DNA TGTGCCAGCAGCCAAAGTTTGGCTCAAGAGACCCAGTACTTC. Protein sequence: CASSQSLAQETQYF.

The CDR3 loop is CASSPAGGNQPQHF. The CDR3 region has the DNA TGTGCCAGCAGTCCCGCGGGGGGCAATCAGCCCCAGCATTTT. The chain combines TRBV6-5 with TRBJ1-5, with a possible D match to TRBD1 (5 bases). V lost 5 bases and J 2 bases, leaving 10 bases between the germline ends. There are 14 residues in the CDR3. The V gene's germline CDR1 is MNHEY and CDR2 SVGAGI.

The chain links TRBV20-1 to TRBJ1-1; D might be TRBD1 (6 bases). Germline-derived CDR1 and CDR2 are DFQATT and SNEGSKA (reference sequence). This CDR3 has 10 residues. V was shortened by 4 bases and J by 10 bases, with 10 bases between the two germline ends. The CDR3 bases are TGCAGTGCTACGGGGGCTAGAGCTTTCTTT. Its protein is CSATGARAFF.

This clone has a handful of counts. The CDR3 bases are TGTGCCAGCTCACCAGGGAATGCCTACGAGCAGTACTTC. It encodes CASSPGNAYEQYF. This chain uses TRBV18 with TRBJ2-7; D unresolved. V lost 2 bases and J 2 bases, leaving 7 bases between the germline ends. CDR3 size: 13 residues. Germline-derived CDR1 and CDR2 are KGHSH and LQKENI.

This clone showed up just a few times. This rearrangement joins TRBV5-1 to TRBJ2-1; 12 bases are a match to TRBD1. The CDR3 totals 17 residues. Germline V gene sequence: CDR1 SGHRS, CDR2 YFSETQ. J gave up 7 bases and V 1 base, and 9 bases lay outside the gene matches. As DNA, the CDR3 is TGCGCCAGCAGCTTGTTCGCCGGGACAGGGGGCCGAAATGAGCAGTTCTTC. Protein: CASSLFAGTGGRNEQFF.

The rearrangement links TRBV28 to TRBJ1-5; TRBD1 is a possible D gene (5 bases). V was cut by 7 bases and J by 2 bases, with 15 bases left in between. CDR1 MDHEN and CDR2 SYDVKM come from the germline V gene. This CDR3 has 15 amino acids. The CDR3: CASTPWGTRNQPQHF. The CDR3 region has the DNA TGTGCCAGCACCCCTTGGGGGACTCGCAATCAGCCCCAGCATTTT.

This chain links TRBV2 with TRBJ2-3, with a possible D match to TRBD2 (6 bases). The CDR3 is made up of 15 amino acids. Germline CDR1 is SNHLY and CDR2 is FYNNEI. Deletions cut 3 bases from V and 3 bases from J, with 13 bases between. CDR3 amino acids: CASSEEGVLTDTQYF. DNA of the CDR3: TGTGCCAGCAGTGAGGAGGGAGTGCTGACAGATACGCAGTATTTT. The full variable domain, with the rest looked up from reference TRBV2 and TRBJ2-3, is EPEVTQTPSHQVTQMGQEVILRCVPISNHLYFYWYRQILGQKVEFLVSFYNNEISEKSEIFDDQFSVERPDGSNFTLKIRSTKLEDSAMYFCASSEEGVLTDTQYFGPGTRLTVL.

This clone was seen more than once but under ten times. V gene TRBV28 combines with J gene TRBJ1-1, with no clear D. This CDR3 has 14 residues. CDR1 and CDR2 from the germline V gene are MDHEN and SYDVKM. Trimming took 5 bases from V and 0 from J, leaving 10 bases between them. The DNA of the CDR3 is TGTGCCAGCAGTCCCGGGATTATGAACACTGAAGCTTTCTTT. Its translation: CASSPGIMNTEAFF.

This clone was observed a handful of times. Here the CDR3 reads CASSFLATTSLDEQYF. In DNA, the CDR3 is TGTGCCAGCAGTTTTCTGGCGACCACCTCACTGGACGAGCAGTACTTC. V usage is TRBV27 and J usage is TRBJ2-7; D gene uncertain. Trimming left V 3 bases short and J 5 bases short, with 20 bases between. This CDR3 region has 16 residues. Germline V gives CDR1 MNHEY, CDR2 SMNVEV (reference sequence).

Only a few counts were recorded for this clone. The gene calls are TRBV18 and TRBJ2-4; no clear D. CDR3 length equals 15 residues. Germline CDR1 reads KGHSH; CDR2 reads LQKENI. Trimming removed 2 bases at V and 0 bases at J, with 8 bases between. The CDR3 sequence is CASSPMTQAKNIQYF. The CDR3 coding sequence is TGTGCCAGCTCACCAATGACACAAGCCAAAAACATTCAGTACTTC.

This clone has more than one count but fewer than ten. The chain is built from TRBV4-2 and TRBJ2-3; 8 nucleotides match TRBD2. V trimming: 2 bases; J trimming: 4 bases; junction bases outside the gene matches: 14. Germline-derived CDR1 and CDR2 are LGHNA and YNFKEQ. The CDR3 covers 18 residues. CDR3 DNA: TGTGCCAGCAGCCAACCCGCCGGGACTAGGGGGGGGGCAGATACGCAGTATTTT. Encoded protein: CASSQPAGTRGGADTQYF.

The chain links TRBV19 to TRBJ1-1, with unresolved D. Trimming removed 7 bases at V and 1 base at J, with 10 bases between. This CDR3 is built from 13 residues. CDR1 is LNHDA, CDR2 SQIVND, per germline (reference sequence). CDR3 in DNA: TGTGCCAGTAAGCCCCGTTGGAACACTGAAGCTTTCTTT. Its protein is CASKPRWNTEAFF.

This clone was picked up a small number of times. V and J are TRBV5-4 and TRBJ1-5; 9 bases are a match to TRBD1. The length of the CDR3 is 14 residues. The germline CDR1 and CDR2 sequences are SGHNT and YYREEE (reference sequence). Losses at the gene ends were 4 bases for V and 6 bases for J; bases not matched to a gene: 5. This CDR3 reads CASSRDREGQPQHF. For the CDR3, the DNA is TGTGCCAGCAGCCGGGACAGGGAGGGTCAGCCCCAGCATTTT.

A few counts support this clone. The chain employs TRBV20-1 and TRBJ2-1; D tentatively reads TRBD1 or TRBD2 (5 bases each). Trimming removed 0 bases at V and 12 bases at J, with 6 bases between. The CDR3 loop spans 10 amino acids. Germline values: CDR1 DFQATT, CDR2 SNEGSKA (reference sequence). The CDR3 reads CSARDGTQFF. The CDR3 region has the DNA TGCAGTGCTAGAGATGGGACGCAGTTCTTC.

This clone was found a few times. J is TRBJ2-1 and V is TRBV7-8, with D maybe TRBD1 (5 bases). The CDR3 covers 12 residues. CDR1 and CDR2 (germline): SGHVS, FQNEAQ. Trimming cost V 5 bases and J 9 bases, with 11 bases left between them. CDR3: CASSQNRIEQFF. The CDR3 DNA reads TGTGCCAGCAGCCAAAACAGGATTGAGCAGTTCTTC.

On this clone itself: Other DNA sequences in the same sample also yield this CDR3. V is TRBV6-5 and J is TRBJ2-2; 7 bases map to TRBD2. Germline assignment: CDR1 MNHEY and CDR2 SVGAGI. The CDR3 runs to 16 residues. Trimming took 0 bases from V and 2 from J; bases not matched to a gene: 3. The CDR3 is CASSYSGRTNTGELFF. For the CDR3, the DNA is TGTGCCAGCAGTTACTCCGGGAGGACCAACACCGGGGAGCTGTTTTTT.

The rearrangement joins TRBV28 to TRBJ2-7, with D possibly matching TRBD1 (5 bases). Trimming pared 10 bases from V and 2 bases from J, leaving 12 bases between. The CDR3 is made up of 12 amino acids. The V gene's germline CDR1 is MDHEN and CDR2 SYDVKM. The CDR3: CATTGLPYEQYF. Here the CDR3 DNA reads TGTGCCACAACAGGCTTGCCCTACGAGCAGTACTTC.

The chain uses TRBV29-1 and TRBJ2-5; D is perhaps TRBD1 (6 bases). This CDR3 region has 13 residues. V lost 7 bases and J 3 bases, leaving 15 bases between the germline ends. CDR1 and CDR2 (germline): SQVTM, ANQGSEA. The CDR3 bases are TGCAGCGCGGGACATAATACAAAAGAGACCCAGTACTTC. Protein sequence: CSAGHNTKETQYF.

This clone was counted between two and nine times. This chain joins TRBV6-5 and TRBJ2-3; 11 bases match TRBD2. The CDR3 length is 14 residues. Germline V gives CDR1 MNHEY, CDR2 SVGAGI. The ends lost 7 bases at V and 4 bases at J; junction bases unmatched: 4. CDR3 nucleotide sequence: TGTGCCAGCAAGCCTAGCGGGAGGCCAGATACGCAGTATTTT. This translates into CASKPSGRPDTQYF.